This T cell receptor (beta chain) was profiled in a study of T cell responses to AZD1222 COVID-19 vaccine. Background on the study: Both about-4-week and about-12-week second-dose recipients were combined. Study outcomes and limitations: Females made up more of the donors, who were largely white British, and clonal diversity may have come out too low.

The J segment lost 5 bases and the V segment lost 3 bases, leaving 5 bases of the junction unmatched. The CDR3 extends over 15 amino acids. Germline V gene lookup returns CDR1 LNHDA and CDR2 SQIVND (reference sequence). As regards this clone: What it recognizes is unknown.

Data came from immunoSEQ multiplex PCR; TCRdb stores just in-frame clones and leaves some out. This table has approximately 110,000 clones, roughly 87% appearing once. The receptor's source is an adult in good health. The chain has TRBV19 and TRBJ2-3; 10 bases agree with TRBD1. Sequencing used peripheral blood, obtained on day 0 of AZD1222 vaccination. CDR3 loop: CASSMGGTGVDTQYF. In DNA, the CDR3 is TGTGCCAGTAGTATGGGTGGGACAGGGGTAGATACGCAGTATTTT.